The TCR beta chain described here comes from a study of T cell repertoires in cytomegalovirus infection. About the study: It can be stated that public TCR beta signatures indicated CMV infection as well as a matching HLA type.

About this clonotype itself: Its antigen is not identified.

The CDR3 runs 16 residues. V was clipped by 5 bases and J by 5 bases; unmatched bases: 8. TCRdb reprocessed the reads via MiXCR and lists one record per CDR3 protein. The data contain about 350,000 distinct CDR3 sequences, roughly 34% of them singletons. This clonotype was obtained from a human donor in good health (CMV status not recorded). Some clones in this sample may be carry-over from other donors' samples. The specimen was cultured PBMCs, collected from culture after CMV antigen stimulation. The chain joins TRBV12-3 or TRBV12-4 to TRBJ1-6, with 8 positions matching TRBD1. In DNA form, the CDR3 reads TGTGCCAGCAGTACCCGGGACAGGTGGGATAATTCACCCCTCCACTTT. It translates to CASSTRDRWDNSPLHF.